The 8 T cell receptor beta chains reported below all come from one sample, sequenced in a study of T cell changes during pregnancy in multiple sclerosis. Profiling relied on immunoSEQ multiplex PCR, and the TCRdb table lists in-frame clones only, not all of them. The sample includes 70,000 to 75,000 clones, around 90% seen only once; the top ten take 2%. Source: peripheral blood, taken in the second trimester of pregnancy. The receptors derive from a female donor with multiple sclerosis, enrolled in a pregnancy study.

The count of this clone is one. The chain is built from TRBV19 and TRBJ1-1; 9 nucleotides line up with TRBD1. CDR3 size: 13 residues. Germline CDR1 LNHDA, CDR2 SQIVND (reference sequence). Trimming took 4 bases from V and 3 from J; bases not matched to a gene: 0. CDR3 protein: CASSRTGDTEAFF. The DNA for the CDR3 is TGTGCCAGTAGTAGGACAGGGGACACTGAAGCTTTCTTT. Complete variable domain (other parts from reference TRBV19 and TRBJ1-1): DGGITQSPKYLFRKEGQNVTLSCEQNLNHDAMYWYRQDPGQGLRLIYYSQIVNDFQKGDIAEGYSVSREKKESFPLTVTSAQKNPTAFYLCASSRTGDTEAFFGQGTRLTVV.

This chain uses TRBV19 with TRBJ2-2; a weak D match, TRBD1 (5 bases). The CDR3 extends over 13 amino acids. The V end was cut by 6 bases, the J end by 4 bases, with 9 bases between. Looked up from germline, CDR1 is LNHDA and CDR2 is SQIVND (reference sequence). The CDR3 coding sequence is TGTGCCAGTAGCCACACAGGCACCGGGGAGCTGTTTTTT. This encodes CASSHTGTGELFF.

The rearrangement joins TRBV4-1 to TRBJ2-3, with D possibly TRBD1 on 6 matching bases. V lost 6 bases and J 2 bases, leaving 18 bases between the germline ends. Germline CDR1 and CDR2: MGHRA and YSYEKL. There are 16 residues in the CDR3. The CDR3 region has the DNA TGCGCCAGCAGTCCCCGGATCGGACAGACCACAGATACGCAGTATTTT. Translating it yields CASSPRIGQTTDTQYF.

The chain uses TRBV7-2 and TRBJ1-1; TRBD1 might be the D (5 bases). V shed 1 base and J shed 0 bases, with 9 bases lying between them. CDR1 SGHTA and CDR2 FQGNSA come from the germline V gene. CDR3 size: 15 residues. The CDR3 DNA follows: TGTGCCAGCAGCTTAGTCCAGGGTATGAACACTGAAGCTTTCTTT. Translating it yields CASSLVQGMNTEAFF.

This sequence joins TRBV2 and TRBJ2-1; 11 bases map to TRBD2. Germline V lookup: CDR1 SNHLY, CDR2 FYNNEI. There are 16 residues in the CDR3. The V segment lost 5 bases and the J segment 4 bases; nucleotides outside the gene matches: 7. In DNA form, the CDR3 reads TGTGCCAGCAGTCCCAGGACTAGCGGGTTTTACAATGAGCAGTTCTTC. It is translated as CASSPRTSGFYNEQFF.

The sample holds a few counts of this clone. The genes are TRBV4-1 and TRBJ1-6, with D tentatively TRBD1 (5 bases). Germline values: CDR1 MGHRA, CDR2 YSYEKL. The V and J ends lost 5 bases and 7 bases respectively, with 9 bases between them. The CDR3 loop spans 13 amino acids. In nucleotides, the CDR3 is TGCGCCAGCAGCGAGAACAGGAATTCACCCCTCCACTTT. Amino acid sequence: CASSENRNSPLHF.

V and J are TRBV27 and TRBJ2-5; 7 bases map to TRBD2. This CDR3 region has 17 residues. The junction had 14 bases not matched to a gene; V was cut back by 5 bases and J by 2 bases. Per germline, CDR1 MNHEY and CDR2 SMNVEV (reference sequence). CDR3 region: CASSTLRGGRGQETQYF. The CDR3 bases are TGTGCCAGCAGTACGCTCCGGGGCGGGAGAGGGCAAGAGACCCAGTACTTC.

V is TRBV28 and J is TRBJ2-7; D unresolved. The V end lost 3 bases, the J end lost 7 bases, and 10 bases lay between the germline ends. The CDR3 extends over 12 amino acids. Germline-derived CDR1 and CDR2 are MDHEN and SYDVKM. The CDR3 spells CASSFRHAEQYF. DNA for the CDR3: TGTGCCAGCAGTTTCAGACACGCGGAGCAGTACTTC.